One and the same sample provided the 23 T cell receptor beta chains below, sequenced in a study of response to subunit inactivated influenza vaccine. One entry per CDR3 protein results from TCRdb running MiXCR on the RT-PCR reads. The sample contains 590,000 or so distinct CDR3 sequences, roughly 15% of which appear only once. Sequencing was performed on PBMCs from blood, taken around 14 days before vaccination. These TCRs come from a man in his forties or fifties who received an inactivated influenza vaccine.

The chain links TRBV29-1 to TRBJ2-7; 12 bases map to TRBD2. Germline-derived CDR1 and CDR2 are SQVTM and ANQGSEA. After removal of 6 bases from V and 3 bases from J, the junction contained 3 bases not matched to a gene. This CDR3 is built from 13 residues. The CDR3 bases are TGCAGCGTAAGGACTAGCGGGAACTACGAGCAGTACTTC. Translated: CSVRTSGNYEQYF.

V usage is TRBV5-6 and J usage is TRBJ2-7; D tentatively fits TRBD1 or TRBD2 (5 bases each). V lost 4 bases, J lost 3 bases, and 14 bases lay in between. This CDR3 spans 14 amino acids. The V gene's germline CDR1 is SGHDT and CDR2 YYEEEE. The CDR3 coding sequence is TGTGCCAGCAGCAGGATAGGGACGGACTACGAGCAGTACTTC. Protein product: CASSRIGTDYEQYF.

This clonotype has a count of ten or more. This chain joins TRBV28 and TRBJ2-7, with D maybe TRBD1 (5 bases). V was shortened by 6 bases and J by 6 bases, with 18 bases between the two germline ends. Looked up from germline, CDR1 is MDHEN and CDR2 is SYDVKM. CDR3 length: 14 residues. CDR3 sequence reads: CASRLVAGSGEQYF. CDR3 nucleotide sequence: TGTGCCAGCAGGCTAGTGGCAGGGTCAGGCGAGCAGTACTTC. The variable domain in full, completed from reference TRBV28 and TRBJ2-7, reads DVKVTQSSRYLVKRTGEKVFLECVQDMDHENMFWYRQDPGLGLRLIYFSYDVKMKEKGDIPEGYSVSREKKERFSLILESASTNQTSMYLCASRLVAGSGEQYFGPGTRLTVT.

The CDR3 here is CASSDLTGERYGYTF. DNA of the CDR3: TGTGCCAGCAGTGACCTGACAGGGGAGCGCTATGGCTACACCTTC. The V call is TRBV25-1, the J call TRBJ1-2; TRBD1 aligns across 8 bases. This CDR3 has 15 amino acids. Per the germline V gene, CDR1 is MGHDK and CDR2 is SYGVNS. V was pared by 3 bases and J by 4 bases, with 7 bases of the junction left unmatched.

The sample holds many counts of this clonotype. Here the CDR3 reads CASSPYRETQYF. CDR3 DNA: TGTGCCAGCTCACCTTACCGTGAGACCCAGTACTTC. The rearrangement uses TRBV18 and TRBJ2-5; D is unclear. V was cut by 3 bases and J by 5 bases, with 7 bases left in between. Germline V CDR1 and CDR2: KGHSH, LQKENI. The CDR3 totals 12 residues.

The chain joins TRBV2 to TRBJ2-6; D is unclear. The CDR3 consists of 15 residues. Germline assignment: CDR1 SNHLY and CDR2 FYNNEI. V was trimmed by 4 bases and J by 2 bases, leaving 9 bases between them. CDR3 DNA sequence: TGTGCCAGCAGTGGACTGGGAACTGGGGCCAACGTCCTGACTTTC. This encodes CASSGLGTGANVLTF. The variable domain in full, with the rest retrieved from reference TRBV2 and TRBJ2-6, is EPEVTQTPSHQVTQMGQEVILRCVPISNHLYFYWYRQILGQKVEFLVSFYNNEISEKSEIFDDQFSVERPDGSNFTLKIRSTKLEDSAMYFCASSGLGTGANVLTFGAGSRLTVL.

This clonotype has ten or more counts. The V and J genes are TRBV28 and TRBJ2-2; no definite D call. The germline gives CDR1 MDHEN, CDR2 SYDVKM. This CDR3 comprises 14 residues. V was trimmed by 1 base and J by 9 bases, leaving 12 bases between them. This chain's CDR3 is CASSLFEDPRELFF. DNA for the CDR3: TGTGCCAGCAGTTTATTCGAGGACCCCCGGGAGCTGTTTTTT.

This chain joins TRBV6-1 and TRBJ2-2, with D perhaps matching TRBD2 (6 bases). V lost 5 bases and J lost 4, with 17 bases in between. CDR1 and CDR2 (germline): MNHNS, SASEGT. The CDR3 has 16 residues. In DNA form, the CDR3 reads TGTGCCAGCAGTATTGGTGGGGGGTCTAGCACCGGGGAGCTGTTTTTT. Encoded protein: CASSIGGGSSTGELFF.

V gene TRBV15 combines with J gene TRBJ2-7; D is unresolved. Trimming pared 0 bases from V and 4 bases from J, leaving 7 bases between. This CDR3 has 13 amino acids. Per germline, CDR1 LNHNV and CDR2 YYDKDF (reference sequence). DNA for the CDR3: TGTGCCACCAGCAGAGACAAACGGTACGAGCAGTACTTC. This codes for CATSRDKRYEQYF.

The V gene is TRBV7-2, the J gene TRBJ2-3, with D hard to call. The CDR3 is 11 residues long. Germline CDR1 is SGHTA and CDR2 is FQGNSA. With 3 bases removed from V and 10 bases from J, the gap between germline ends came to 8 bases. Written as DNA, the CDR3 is TGTGCCAGCAGCTTGACTCCTTCGCAGTATTTT. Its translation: CASSLTPSQYF.

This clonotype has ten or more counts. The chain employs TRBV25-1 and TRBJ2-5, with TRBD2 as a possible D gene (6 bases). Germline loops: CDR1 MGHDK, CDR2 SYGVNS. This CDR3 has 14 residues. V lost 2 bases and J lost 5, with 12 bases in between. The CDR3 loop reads CASSERGWGETQYF. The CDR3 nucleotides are TGTGCCAGCAGTGAACGGGGGTGGGGGGAGACCCAGTACTTC.

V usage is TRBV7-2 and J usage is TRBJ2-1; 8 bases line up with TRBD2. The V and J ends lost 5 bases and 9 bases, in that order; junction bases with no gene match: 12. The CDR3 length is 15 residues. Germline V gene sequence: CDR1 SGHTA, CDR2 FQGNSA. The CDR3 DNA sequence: TGTGCCAGCAGCCTTCTAAGCGGGAGTTTGGTTGAGCAGTTCTTC. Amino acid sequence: CASSLLSGSLVEQFF.

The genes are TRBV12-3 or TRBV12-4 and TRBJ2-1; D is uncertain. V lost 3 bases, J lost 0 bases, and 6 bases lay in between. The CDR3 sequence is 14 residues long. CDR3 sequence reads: CASSFTRSYNEQFF. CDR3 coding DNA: TGTGCCAGCAGTTTTACCCGCTCCTACAATGAGCAGTTCTTC.

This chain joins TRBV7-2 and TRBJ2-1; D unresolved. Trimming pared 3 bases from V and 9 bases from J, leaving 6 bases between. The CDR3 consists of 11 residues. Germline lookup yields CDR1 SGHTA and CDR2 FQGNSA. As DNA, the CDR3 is TGTGCCAGCAGCTTCTCCTCTGAGCAGTTCTTC. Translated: CASSFSSEQFF. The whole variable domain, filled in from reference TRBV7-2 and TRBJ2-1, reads GAGVSQSPSNKVTEKGKDVELRCDPISGHTALYWYRQSLGQGLEFLIYFQGNSAPDKSGLPSDRFSAERTGGSVSTLTIQRTQQEDSAVYLCASSFSSEQFFGPGTRLTVL.

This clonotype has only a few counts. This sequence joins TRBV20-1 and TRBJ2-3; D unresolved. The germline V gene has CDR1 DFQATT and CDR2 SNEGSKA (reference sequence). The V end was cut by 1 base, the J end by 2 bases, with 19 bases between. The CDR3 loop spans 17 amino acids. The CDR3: CSARGLGQSVFTDTQYF. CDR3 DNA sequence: TGCAGTGCTAGAGGACTGGGCCAGAGCGTATTCACAGATACGCAGTATTTT.

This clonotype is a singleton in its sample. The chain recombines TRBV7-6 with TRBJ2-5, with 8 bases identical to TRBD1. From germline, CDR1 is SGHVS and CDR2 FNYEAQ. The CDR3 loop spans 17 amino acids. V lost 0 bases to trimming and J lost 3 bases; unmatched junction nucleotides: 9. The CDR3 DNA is TGTGCCAGCAGCTTAGCGTGGCAGGGGGCGCCGGAAGAGACCCAGTACTTC. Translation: CASSLAWQGAPEETQYF.

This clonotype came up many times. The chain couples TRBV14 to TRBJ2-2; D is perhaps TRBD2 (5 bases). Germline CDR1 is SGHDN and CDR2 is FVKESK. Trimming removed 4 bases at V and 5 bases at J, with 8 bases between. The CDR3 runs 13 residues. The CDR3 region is CASSLIATGELFF. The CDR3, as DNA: TGTGCCAGCAGCCTCATAGCGACCGGGGAGCTGTTTTTT.

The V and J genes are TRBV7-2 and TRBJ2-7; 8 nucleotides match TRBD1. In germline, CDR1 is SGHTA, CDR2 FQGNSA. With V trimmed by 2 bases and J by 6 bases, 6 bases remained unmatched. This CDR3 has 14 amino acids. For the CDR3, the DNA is TGTGCCAGCAGCTTAACGAGGACAGGGTCCGAGCAGTACTTC. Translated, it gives CASSLTRTGSEQYF.

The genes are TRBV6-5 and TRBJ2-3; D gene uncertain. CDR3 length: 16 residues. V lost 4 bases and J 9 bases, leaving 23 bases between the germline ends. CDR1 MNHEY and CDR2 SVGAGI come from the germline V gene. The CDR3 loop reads CASSWAGASIAGTQYF. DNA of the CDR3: TGTGCCAGCAGTTGGGCCGGAGCCTCGATAGCTGGGACGCAGTATTTT.

CDR3 in amino acids: CATSATPGTSGRSYNEQFF. The DNA of the CDR3 is TGTGCCACCAGTGCGACCCCCGGGACTAGCGGGCGCTCCTACAATGAGCAGTTCTTC. The chain couples TRBV24-1 to TRBJ2-1; TRBD2 aligns across 12 bases. The ends lost 5 bases at V and 0 bases at J; junction bases unmatched: 10. From germline, CDR1 is KGHDR and CDR2 SFDVKD. The CDR3 is made up of 19 amino acids.

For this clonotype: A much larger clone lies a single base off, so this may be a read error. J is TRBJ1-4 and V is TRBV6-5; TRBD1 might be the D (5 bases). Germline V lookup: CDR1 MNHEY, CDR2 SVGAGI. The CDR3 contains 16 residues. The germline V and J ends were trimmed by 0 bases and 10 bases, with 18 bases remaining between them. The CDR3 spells CASSYSTPGADAKLFF. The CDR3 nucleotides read TGTGCCAGCAGTTACTCGACCCCCGGGGCGGATGCAAAACTGTTTTTT.

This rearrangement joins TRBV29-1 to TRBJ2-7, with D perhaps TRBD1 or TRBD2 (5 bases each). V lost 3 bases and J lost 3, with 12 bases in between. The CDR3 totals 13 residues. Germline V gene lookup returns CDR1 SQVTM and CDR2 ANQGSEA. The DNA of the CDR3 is TGCAGCGTTGAGGGGCAGGGAGACTACGAGCAGTACTTC. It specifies CSVEGQGDYEQYF.

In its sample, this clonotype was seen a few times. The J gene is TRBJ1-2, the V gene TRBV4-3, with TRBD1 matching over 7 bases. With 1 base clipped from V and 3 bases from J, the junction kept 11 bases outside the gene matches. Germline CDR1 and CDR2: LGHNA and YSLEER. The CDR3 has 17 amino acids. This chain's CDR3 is CASSQVFDREKDYGYTF. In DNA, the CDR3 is TGCGCCAGCAGCCAAGTTTTCGACAGGGAGAAAGACTATGGCTACACCTTC.